This T cell receptor (beta chain) was recovered during a study of regulatory T cells in long-lasting Graves disease. Study-level findings and limits: Favored gene segments in persistent disease were TRBV28, TRBJ1-2 and TRBJ2-5.

This clonotype was counted ten times or more. Its antigen remains unknown. Arm-PCR of CDR3 regions with iRepertoire HTBI primers generated TCR beta libraries. TCRdb reprocessed the multiplex PCR reads with MiXCR, giving one entry per CDR3 protein. The data hold a few hundred thousand distinct CDR3 sequences, with roughly a quarter observed a single time. V lost 3 bases and J 8 bases, leaving 13 bases between the germline ends. Germline V gives CDR1 LGHDT, CDR2 YNNKEL (reference sequence). The CDR3 loop spans 13 amino acids. The sample's time point: persistent/refractory GD, antithyroid drugs over 5 years with positive TRAb. Extracted RNA from PBMCs served as the source of the TCR library. Roughly 8.4 milliliters of peripheral blood were drawn into EDTA tubes.

The chain uses TRBV3-1 and TRBJ1-2; D call uncertain. This TCR came from a female donor with Graves disease. This specimen was peripheral blood mononuclear cells (PBMCs), taken when the disease was refractory, from a patient treated with antithyroid drugs. The CDR3 DNA reads TGTGCCAGCAGCCAGGGCCCTGGGAGGGGCTACACCTTC. Amino acid sequence: CASSQGPGRGYTF.